This record concerns one TCR beta chain sequence. As yet, its antigen is unknown. V gave up 1 base and J gave up 6 bases, with 15 bases separating them. The CDR3 consists of 15 residues. Germline values: CDR1 MGHRA, CDR2 YSYEKL. Only in-frame clones appear in the TCRdb table, and some are missing; sequencing was by immunoSEQ multiplex PCR. The table shows tens of thousands of clones, with roughly 80% occurring only once. The data were taken from a study of graft-versus-host responses after intestinal transplantation. Study-level background: Uniformly, recipients were administered anti-thymocyte globulin induction with subsequent tacrolimus and steroids for around 3 years.

Study-wide results and limits: High graft-versus-host to host-versus-graft clonal ratios were found in allografts of patients who had graft-donor T cell macrochimerism.

This chain uses TRBV4-1 with TRBJ1-1, with D possibly being TRBD1 (6 bases). Here the sequenced sample was unstimulated CD8+ T cells sorted from spleen or lymph node cells, taken before intestinal transplant. The source of this sequence is a human donor who received an intestinal transplant. DNA of the CDR3: TGCGCCAGCAGCCAAGGCCGCGGGGGCGGGGCTGAAGCTTTCTTT. This encodes CASSQGRGGGAEAFF.